A single sample gave rise to the 14 T cell receptor beta chains below, sequenced in a study of blood T cells in healthy people across ages. A sample-barcoded 5' primer and a J-beta primer mix were used in a second PCR of about 6 to 11 cycles. Each CDR3 protein is one row after TCRdb ran MiXCR on the 5' RACE reads. The sample has 1.5 million to 2 million distinct CDR3 sequences, 28% seen once. Source material: blood. The source is a young woman in good health.

This clonotype appeared many times. The genes are TRBV5-4 and TRBJ2-1; D may be TRBD1 (6 bases). CDR1 and CDR2 (germline): SGHNT, YYREEE (reference sequence). Trimming took off 3 bases at V and 9 bases at J, with 10 bases between the two ends. This CDR3 is built from 12 residues. CDR3 residues: CASSSTGTEQFF. The DNA of the CDR3 is TGTGCCAGCAGCTCAACAGGGACTGAGCAGTTCTTC.

This clonotype was seen many times. The chain couples TRBV5-1 to TRBJ2-7, with 8 bases lining up with TRBD1. J was trimmed by 2 bases and V by 4 bases; bases with no gene match: 8. CDR1 SGHRS and CDR2 YFSETQ come from the germline V gene. The CDR3 totals 15 residues. For the CDR3, the DNA is TGCGCCAGCAGCCAAGGACAGGGACCAGCCTACGAGCAGTACTTC. Amino acid sequence: CASSQGQGPAYEQYF. Based on the CDR3 plus reference TRBV5-1 and TRBJ2-7, the full variable domain is KAGVTQTPRYLIKTRGQQVTLSCSPISGHRSVSWYQQTPGQGLQFLFEYFSETQRNKGNFPGRFSGRQFSNSRSEMNVSTLELGDSALYLCASSQGQGPAYEQYFGPGTRLTVT.

V and J are TRBV29-1 and TRBJ1-1; D remains ambiguous. Trimming shortened V by 8 bases and J by 5 bases, and 12 bases separated the two germline ends. The CDR3 extends over 11 amino acids. CDR1 and CDR2 (germline): SQVTM, ANQGSEA. CDR3 bases: TGCAGCACCCGGACGGAAACTGAAGCTTTCTTT. Translating it yields CSTRTETEAFF.

This clonotype has only a few counts. The CDR3 here is CASNLGANYYNSPLHF. DNA of the CDR3: TGTGCCAGCAACCTTGGGGCCAATTACTATAATTCACCCCTCCACTTT. This rearrangement joins TRBV7-2 to TRBJ1-6, with D possibly being TRBD1 (5 bases). Looked up from germline, CDR1 is SGHTA and CDR2 is FQGNSA. V was cut by 7 bases and J by 3 bases, with 16 bases left in between. The CDR3 length is 16 residues. Combining the CDR3 with reference TRBV7-2 and TRBJ1-6 gives the whole variable domain GAGVSQSPSNKVTEKGKDVELRCDPISGHTALYWYRQSLGQGLEFLIYFQGNSAPDKSGLPSDRFSAERTGGSVSTLTIQRTQQEDSAVYLCASNLGANYYNSPLHFGNGTRLTVT.

This chain uses TRBV20-1 with TRBJ2-7; TRBD1 agrees at 9 bases. Germline CDR1 DFQATT, CDR2 SNEGSKA (reference sequence). The CDR3 sequence is 14 residues long. J gave up 3 bases and V 2 bases, and 5 bases lay outside the gene matches. The CDR3 reads CSARRTGEDYEQYF. The DNA for the CDR3 is TGCAGTGCTAGAAGGACAGGGGAAGACTACGAGCAGTACTTC.

This clonotype was counted ten times or more. J is TRBJ1-2 and V is TRBV12-3 or TRBV12-4; unclear D gene. V lost 5 bases to trimming and J lost 5 bases, with 18 bases between them. The CDR3 is made up of 15 amino acids. In DNA form, the CDR3 reads TGTGCCAGCAGTCGCCTCGAGGGTGTGGAGTATGGCTACACCTTC. Amino acids: CASSRLEGVEYGYTF.

The J gene is TRBJ2-5, the V gene TRBV7-9, with 10 bases identical to TRBD2. Germline V CDR1 and CDR2: SEHNR, FQNEAQ (reference sequence). V lost 3 bases, J lost 4 bases, and 5 bases stayed unmatched. This CDR3 contains 15 residues. CDR3 amino acids: CASSLDLAGVETQYF. The DNA of the CDR3 is TGTGCCAGCAGCTTGGACCTAGCGGGGGTAGAGACCCAGTACTTC.

The chain joins TRBV7-6 to TRBJ2-1; 13 nucleotides align to TRBD2. CDR1 is SGHVS and CDR2 is FNYEAQ in the germline V gene. The CDR3 consists of 17 residues. Trimming at V came to 5 bases and at J to 8 bases, leaving 12 bases not matched to a gene. The CDR3 DNA sequence: TGTGCCAGCAGCCCCAGGACTAGCGGGGGCCCCATAGATGAGCAGTTCTTC. It encodes CASSPRTSGGPIDEQFF.

This clonotype was found a few times. The V call is TRBV3-1, the J call TRBJ2-1; D is possibly TRBD1 or TRBD2 (6 bases each). There are 17 residues in the CDR3. Germline V gene sequence: CDR1 LGHDT, CDR2 YNNKEL (reference sequence). Trimming left V 2 bases short and J 6 bases short, with 20 bases between. CDR3 in DNA: TGTGCCAGCAGCCAACCTCTCTCGGGGGCGACGGCCAATGAGCAGTTCTTC. This codes for CASSQPLSGATANEQFF.

This clonotype has only a few counts. The rearrangement joins TRBV7-9 to TRBJ2-3, with 8 positions matching TRBD1. Germline trimming cut 5 bases from V and 6 bases from J; bases unmatched to any gene: 10. Germline assignment: CDR1 SEHNR and CDR2 FQNEAQ (reference sequence). The CDR3 consists of 15 residues. CDR3 in amino acids: CASSLRRDRKDTQYF. The CDR3 coding sequence is TGTGCCAGCAGCCTACGCCGGGACAGGAAGGATACGCAGTATTTT.

There are a few counts of this clonotype. The chain is built from TRBV4-3 and TRBJ2-1; no reliable D call. Per germline, CDR1 LGHNA and CDR2 YSLEER. V lost 8 bases and J lost 2, with 13 bases in between. The CDR3 contains 14 residues. CDR3 region: CASYGVSPYNEQFF. The CDR3 DNA reads as TGCGCCAGCTACGGTGTAAGCCCCTACAATGAGCAGTTCTTC.

Here the CDR3 reads CASSLPGPGNEQFF. Here the CDR3 DNA reads TGTGCCAGCAGCTTACCCGGTCCCGGCAATGAGCAGTTCTTC. The V and J genes are TRBV7-3 and TRBJ2-1; no clear D gene. The CDR3 length is 14 residues. The germline CDR1 and CDR2 sequences are SGHTA and FQGTGA. The V gene lost 2 bases and the J gene lost 6 bases, with 11 bases spanning the gap.

The CDR3 loop is CASEGQGYNEQFF. The CDR3 region has the DNA TGCGCCAGCGAAGGACAGGGGTACAATGAGCAGTTCTTC. The chain recombines TRBV5-1 with TRBJ2-1; 9 bases line up with TRBD1. CDR1 SGHRS and CDR2 YFSETQ come from the germline V gene. This CDR3 comprises 13 residues. V gave up 7 bases and J gave up 4 bases; unmatched junction bases: 3.

This clonotype was observed a few times. J is TRBJ2-5 and V is TRBV6-1; D unclear. This CDR3 region has 15 residues. Germline loops: CDR1 MNHNS, CDR2 SASEGT. V was pared by 6 bases and J by 5 bases, with 19 bases between. DNA for the CDR3: TGTGCCAGCAGCCCCTTGAGAGACCCAAGGGAGACCCAGTACTTC. Its protein is CASSPLRDPRETQYF.